Listed below are T cell receptor beta chains from one sample, sequenced in a study of regulatory T cells in long-lasting Graves disease. TCRdb re-called the multiplex PCR reads through MiXCR, storing one row per CDR3 protein. Among hundreds of thousands of distinct CDR3 sequences listed, 15% to 20% were seen once. Separately, the same data were catalogued under a study of T cells in Graves' hyperthyroidism and ophthalmopathy.

The source was peripheral blood mononuclear cells (PBMCs), collected at new diagnosis, from a patient treated with antithyroid drugs. These receptors all stem from a middle-aged woman with Graves disease. CDR3s include the opening cysteine and the closing phenylalanine or tryptophan. A D gene is named only where the DNA matches it firmly. Clone size is given for some rows only: seen once, a few or many times, or a class if the clone is expanded.

>TRBD2|TRBV6-5|TRBJ2-7|many
TGTGCCAGCAGTTATAGCGGGGGTTCTTCCTACGAGCAGTACTTC
CASSYSGGSSYEQYF
>.|TRBV5-8|TRBJ1-2|.
TGTGCCAGCACTACTCCGAGGGGGAACTTTAACTATGGCTACACCTTC
CASTTPRGNFNYGYTF
>.|TRBV12-3/TRBV12-4|TRBJ2-7|many
TGTGCCAGCAGTTTAATGGGGCAGAGAAGCTACGAGCAGTACTTC
CASSLMGQRSYEQYF
>.|TRBV6-1|TRBJ1-5|few
TGTGCCAGCAGTGAATCCGGAACCTATCTTGGTGGTGGTGGCAATCAGCCCCAGCATTTT
CASSESGTYLGGGGNQPQHF
>TRBD2|TRBV12-3/TRBV12-4|TRBJ2-7|many
TGTGCCAGCAGTTTAGAGGGCAGAGCGGGGGATTACGAGCAGTACTTC
CASSLEGRAGDYEQYF
>.|TRBV6-5|TRBJ1-5|many
TGTGCCAGCAGTTACGGGGGGTATAGCAATCAGCCCCAGCATTTT
CASSYGGYSNQPQHF
>.|TRBV6-4|TRBJ1-2|few
TGTGCCAGCCCATTGGATGGCTACACCTTC
CASPLDGYTF
>.|TRBV27|TRBJ1-2|.
TGTGCCAGCAGTTTATTTCCGGACAGCCGGAGTAACTATGGCTACACCTTC
CASSLFPDSRSNYGYTF
>.|TRBV11-2|TRBJ2-1|few
TGTGCCAGCAGCTCCGTCGGGGATGAGCAGTTCTTC
CASSSVGDEQFF
>.|TRBV2|TRBJ2-3|many
TGTGCCAGCAGTTTACCTGGAAGCCGCACAGATACGCAGTATTTT
CASSLPGSRTDTQYF
>TRBD1|TRBV19|TRBJ1-1|.
TGTGCCACCTCTGAGGGGGCGGCGTACACTGAAGCTTTCTTT
CATSEGAAYTEAFF
>TRBD2|TRBV19|TRBJ2-7|many
TGTGCCAGTAGTCTCGCAGCGGGGCCATCCTACGAGCAGTACTTC
CASSLAAGPSYEQYF
>TRBD2|TRBV19|TRBJ2-3|few
TGTGCCAGTAGTACCGGGGGGGCTGGAGATACGCAGTATTTT
CASSTGGAGDTQYF
>TRBD1|TRBV18|TRBJ1-2|many
TGTGCCAGCTCACCCGGACAGGAAAACTATGGCTACACCTTC
CASSPGQENYGYTF
>TRBD1|TRBV6-1|TRBJ2-7|few
TGTGCCAGCACTCCACAGGGGTCGTACGAGCAGTACTTC
CASTPQGSYEQYF
>.|TRBV5-1|TRBJ2-7|few
TGCGCCAGCAGCCCGGACGGGCTGTCCACCTACGAGCAGTACTTC
CASSPDGLSTYEQYF
>.|TRBV20-1|TRBJ1-6|few
TGCAGTGCTAGAGATATGGCAAAGGGTTCACCCCTCCACTTT
CSARDMAKGSPLHF
>.|TRBV11-2|TRBJ2-7|.
TGTGCCAGCGCCTGGGCAGGGAACGACGAGCAGTACTTC
CASAWAGNDEQYF
>.|TRBV30|TRBJ1-4|many
TGTGCCTGGAGTGGGCAGGGCGGTGAAAAACTGTTTTTT
CAWSGQGGEKLFF